This TCR beta chain was documented in a study of shared clonotypes between healthy human individuals. Donors were healthy HIV-negative adults without recently reported acute infections or vaccinations. Profiled with immunoSEQ multiplex PCR; TCRdb holds only in-frame clones, not every one. Of 2 million to 2.5 million clones in the sample, over 85% were seen once. A note on this clone: No antigen is known for it.

The CDR3 totals 14 residues. Per germline, CDR1 SGHRS and CDR2 YFSETQ. V lost 5 bases and J lost 1; bases outside the gene matches: 6. Study-wide findings and caveats: Non-shared clonotypes had lower generation probabilities than clonotypes shared by all four sorted-subset donors. Among the subsets, naive ones generally showed larger estimated richness than memory ones. The sharing of around 5% of naive CD4 clonotypes was seen across several donors.

Sample: naive CD4+ T cells from PBMCs. Subset denoted: CD45RA+ positively selected. The source is a man aged 18 to 35 in good health. Some clones in this sample may be carry-over from other donors' samples. J is TRBJ2-7 and V is TRBV5-1; 7 nucleotides line up with TRBD2. CDR3 in amino acids: CASRIFGGSYEQYF. The CDR3 coding sequence is TGCGCCAGCAGGATATTCGGGGGGTCCTACGAGCAGTACTTC.